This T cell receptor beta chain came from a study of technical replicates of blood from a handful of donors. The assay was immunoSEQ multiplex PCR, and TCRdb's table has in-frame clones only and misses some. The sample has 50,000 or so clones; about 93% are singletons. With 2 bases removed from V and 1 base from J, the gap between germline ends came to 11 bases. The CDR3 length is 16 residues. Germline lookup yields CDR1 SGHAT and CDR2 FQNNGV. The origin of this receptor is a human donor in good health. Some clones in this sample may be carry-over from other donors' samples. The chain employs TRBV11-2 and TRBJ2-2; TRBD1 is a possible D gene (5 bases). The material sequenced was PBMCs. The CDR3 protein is CASSLMITGNTGELFF. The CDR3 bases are TGTGCCAGCAGCTTAATGATCACAGGGAACACCGGGGAGCTGTTTTTT.